This entry features one TCR beta chain sequence. Primed by a sample-barcoded 5' primer and a J-beta primer mix, a second PCR proceeded for roughly 6 to 12 cycles. TCRdb called the 5' RACE reads again in MiXCR, with one record for every CDR3 protein. The sample yields approximately 400,000 distinct CDR3 sequences, roughly half seen once. The record originates from a study of blood T cells in healthy people across ages. This CDR3 is 11 amino acids long. PBMCs were isolated at a quantity of at least 6.5 million per sample. The sequencing input was blood. The TCR sequence derives from a man in his 60s in good health. The chain carries TRBV21-1 and TRBJ2-7. TRBV21-1 is a pseudogene segment. CDR3 residues: CASSKSQEQYF. CDR3 nucleotide sequence: TGTGCCAGCAGCAAGAGCCAAGAGCAGTACTTC.